This T cell receptor beta chain was profiled in a study of CD8+CD57+ T cells in acquired aplastic anemia. Per germline, CDR1 MGHRA and CDR2 YSYEKL. This CDR3 region has 16 residues. Both TCR beta VDJ combination and CDR3 sequence profiling were carried out. Genomic DNA was the template for this profiling. TCRdb re-called the reads with MiXCR, one entry per CDR3 protein. The data show 150,000 to 200,000 distinct CDR3 sequences, 40% to 50% seen once. This clonotype was observed a handful of times. A much larger clone differs from this one at a single base, so this may be a read error. Patients sequenced had flow cytometry evidence of CD8+CD57+ cell expansion.

Material for sequencing was sorted CD4+, CD8+, or CD8+CD57+ T cells (not recorded which) from PBMCs. V and J are TRBV4-1 and TRBJ1-6; D perhaps matches TRBD1 (6 bases). This sequence originates from a human donor with aplastic anemia. The CDR3 reads CAGSQTLGTFNSPLHF. CDR3 DNA sequence: TGCGCCGGCAGCCAAACTCTTGGGACATTCAATTCACCCCTCCACTTT.